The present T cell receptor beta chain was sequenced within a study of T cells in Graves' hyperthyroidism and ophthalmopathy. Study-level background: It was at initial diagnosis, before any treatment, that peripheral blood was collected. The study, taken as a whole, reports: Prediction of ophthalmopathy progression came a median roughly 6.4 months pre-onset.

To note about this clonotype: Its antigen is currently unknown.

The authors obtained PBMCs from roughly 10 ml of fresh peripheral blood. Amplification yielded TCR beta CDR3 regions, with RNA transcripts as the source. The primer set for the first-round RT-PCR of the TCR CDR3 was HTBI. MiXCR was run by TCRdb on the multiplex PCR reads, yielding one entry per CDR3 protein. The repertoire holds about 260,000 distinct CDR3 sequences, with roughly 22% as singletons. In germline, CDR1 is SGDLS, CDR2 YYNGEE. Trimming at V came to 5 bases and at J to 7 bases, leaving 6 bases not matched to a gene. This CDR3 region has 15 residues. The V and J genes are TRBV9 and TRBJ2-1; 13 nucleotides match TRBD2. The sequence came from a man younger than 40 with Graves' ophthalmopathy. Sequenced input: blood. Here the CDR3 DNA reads TGTGCCAGCAGTACTAGCGGGAGGGCCAGGAATGAGCAGTTCTTC. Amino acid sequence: CASSTSGRARNEQFF.